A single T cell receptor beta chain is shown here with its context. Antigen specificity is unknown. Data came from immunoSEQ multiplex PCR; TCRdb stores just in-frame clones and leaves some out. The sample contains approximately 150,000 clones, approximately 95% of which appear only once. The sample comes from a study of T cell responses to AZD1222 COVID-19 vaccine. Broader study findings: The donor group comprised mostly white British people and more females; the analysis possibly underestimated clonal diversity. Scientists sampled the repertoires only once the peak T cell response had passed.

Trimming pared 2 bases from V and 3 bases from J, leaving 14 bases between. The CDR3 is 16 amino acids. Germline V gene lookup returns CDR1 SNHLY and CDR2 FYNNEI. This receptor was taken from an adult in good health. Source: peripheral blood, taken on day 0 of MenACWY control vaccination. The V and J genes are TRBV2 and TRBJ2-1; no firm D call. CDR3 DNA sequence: TGTGCCAGCAGTGAACGGAGTAAGGGTTTCTACAATGAGCAGTTCTTC. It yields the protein CASSERSKGFYNEQFF.